The rows below give T cell receptor beta chains drawn from one sample of a study of blood T cell repertoires in COVID-19. Sequenced by immunoSEQ multiplex PCR; TCRdb stores in-frame clones only, minus some. In the table there are about 24,000 clones, around 88% of which are singletons. Sequencing was done on a sample of peripheral blood. Every receptor here comes from a human donor with active COVID-19. The donor label of this sample is uncertain. Both conserved end residues are part of each CDR3. A D gene is named only where the DNA matches it firmly. Clone size is given for some rows only: seen once, a few or many times, or a class if the clone is expanded.

len: 15; d_gene: TRBD1; abundance: -; v_gene: TRBV6-5; j_gene: TRBJ2-2; CDR3nt: TGTGCCAGCAGACCGGGGACAGGGGTCACCGGGGAGCTGTTTTTT; CDR3aa: CASRPGTGVTGELFF
len: 13; d_gene: -; abundance: -; v_gene: TRBV19; j_gene: TRBJ1-5; CDR3nt: TGTGCCAGTGTGGGGGGTCTTAATCAGCCCCAGCATTTT; CDR3aa: CASVGGLNQPQHF
len: 14; d_gene: TRBD2; abundance: -; v_gene: TRBV28; j_gene: TRBJ2-5; CDR3nt: TGTGCCAGCAGTTTGACGGGAGGCGGGGAGACCCAGTACTTC; CDR3aa: CASSLTGGGETQYF
len: 15; d_gene: TRBD1; abundance: -; v_gene: TRBV2; j_gene: TRBJ1-2; CDR3nt: TGTGCCAGCAGAACTCCAGGGGGCGCAGGCTATGGCTACACCTTC; CDR3aa: CASRTPGGAGYGYTF
len: 15; d_gene: TRBD1; abundance: few; v_gene: TRBV4-2; j_gene: TRBJ1-4; CDR3nt: TGTGCCAGCAGCCCGGGACAGGGACAAAATGAAAAACTGTTTTTT; CDR3aa: CASSPGQGQNEKLFF
len: 14; d_gene: -; abundance: -; v_gene: TRBV24-1; j_gene: TRBJ1-2; CDR3nt: TGTGCCACCAGTGATTCTTCGGTAGCCTATGGCTACACCTTC; CDR3aa: CATSDSSVAYGYTF
len: 15; d_gene: -; abundance: once; v_gene: TRBV7-2; j_gene: TRBJ2-7; CDR3nt: TGTGCCAGCAGCTTATCCGGGGGGCTAACGTTCGAGCAGTACTTC; CDR3aa: CASSLSGGLTFEQYF
len: 15; d_gene: TRBD1; abundance: -; v_gene: TRBV2; j_gene: TRBJ2-2; CDR3nt: TGTGCCAGCAGGGGGGACAGGGCGGCCACCGGGGAGCTGTTTTTT; CDR3aa: CASRGDRAATGELFF
len: 15; d_gene: TRBD1; abundance: -; v_gene: TRBV7-3; j_gene: TRBJ2-2; CDR3nt: TGTGCCAGCAGCTTAGGGACAGGGGTCCCCGGGGAGCTGTTTTTT; CDR3aa: CASSLGTGVPGELFF
len: 11; d_gene: -; abundance: -; v_gene: TRBV11-1; j_gene: TRBJ2-3; CDR3nt: TGTGCCAGCAGCCCCGTGGATACGCAGTATTTT; CDR3aa: CASSPVDTQYF
len: 13; d_gene: TRBD1; abundance: -; v_gene: TRBV5-6; j_gene: TRBJ2-5; CDR3nt: TGTGCCAGCAGCTTGGACAGGGGGGAGACCCAGTACTTC; CDR3aa: CASSLDRGETQYF
len: 15; d_gene: TRBD1; abundance: -; v_gene: TRBV19; j_gene: TRBJ1-5; CDR3nt: TGTGCCAGTATCGACAGGGGCGGTAGCAATCAGCCCCAGCATTTT; CDR3aa: CASIDRGGSNQPQHF
len: 15; d_gene: -; abundance: -; v_gene: TRBV28; j_gene: TRBJ1-1; CDR3nt: TGTGCCAGCAGCCCCCCCGACAGGCCTAACACTGAAGCTTTCTTT; CDR3aa: CASSPPDRPNTEAFF
len: 16; d_gene: -; abundance: -; v_gene: TRBV19; j_gene: TRBJ1-5; CDR3nt: TGTGCCAGTAGTCCTCGGGGGGGCAGTAGCAATCAGCCCCAGCATTTT; CDR3aa: CASSPRGGSSNQPQHF
len: 13; d_gene: -; abundance: -; v_gene: TRBV19; j_gene: TRBJ2-5; CDR3nt: TGTGCCAGTAGATCGACTAGACAAGAGACCCAGTACTTC; CDR3aa: CASRSTRQETQYF